Each of the 13 T cell receptor beta chains below was sequenced from the same sample in a study of blood T cell repertoires in COVID-19. This table comes from immunoSEQ multiplex PCR, and its TCRdb copy is limited to in-frame clones, with some not included. Here the sample spans roughly 120,000 clones, roughly 85% being singletons. Sequenced input: peripheral blood. Receptors originate from a man in his forties with acute or convalescent COVID-19.

With respect to this clone: At one of its ends the junction is not consistent with the germline gene, which may arise from a read error. This chain connects TRBV19 to TRBJ2-2, with D possibly TRBD1 on 5 matching bases. The germline V gene has CDR1 LNHDA and CDR2 SQIVND (reference sequence). This CDR3 region has 18 residues. CDR3: CASSIQEWGTENPGELFF. CDR3 sequence (DNA): TGTGCCAGTAGTATTCAGGAATGGGGCACCGAGAACCCCGGGGAGCTGTTTTTT.

The chain uses TRBV9 and TRBJ2-3; TRBD2 matches 12 bases. V gave up 0 bases and J gave up 0 bases; unmatched junction bases: 5. The germline V gene has CDR1 SGDLS and CDR2 YYNGEE. The CDR3 runs to 18 residues. The CDR3 nucleotides read TGTGCCAGCAGCGTAGGTTATGGACTAGCGGGGAGCACAGATACGCAGTATTTT. Encoded protein: CASSVGYGLAGSTDTQYF.

The chain joins TRBV10-3 to TRBJ2-5, with D maybe TRBD2 (6 bases). Trimming left V 7 bases short and J 5 bases short, with 20 bases between. The germline V gene has CDR1 ENHRY and CDR2 SYGVKD. The CDR3 has 15 amino acids. The CDR3 loop is CAIKPSELSGETQYF. The CDR3 DNA sequence: TGTGCCATCAAGCCTAGCGAGCTTTCCGGGGAGACCCAGTACTTC.

The chain uses TRBV18 and TRBJ2-2; tentatively, D is TRBD1 (5 bases). The CDR3 extends over 14 amino acids. Per the germline V gene, CDR1 is KGHSH and CDR2 is LQKENI. V lost 6 bases, J lost 0 bases, and 8 bases lay in between. CDR3 protein: CASSDSSNTGELFF. The CDR3 DNA follows: TGTGCCAGCTCCGACAGTTCGAACACCGGGGAGCTGTTTTTT.

This clone was observed once. The V and J genes are TRBV3-1 (or the pseudogene TRBV3-2) and TRBJ2-1; the D is unclear. The V gene lost 3 bases and the J gene lost 6 bases, with 9 bases spanning the gap. This CDR3 comprises 13 residues. The germline CDR1 and CDR2 sequences are LGHDT and YNNKEL (reference sequence). The CDR3 region is CASSHLSRNEQFF. The CDR3 DNA is TGTGCCAGCAGCCACCTCAGTCGCAATGAGCAGTTCTTC.

V is TRBV4-1 and J is TRBJ2-1; D gene ambiguous. The CDR3 loop spans 14 amino acids. V dropped 4 bases and J dropped 8 bases, with 15 bases sitting between them. Germline CDR1 is MGHRA and CDR2 is YSYEKL. The CDR3 region has the DNA TGCGCCAGCAGCCGAGTAACTCGTACGGATGAGCAGTTCTTC. Its translation is CASSRVTRTDEQFF.

The J gene is TRBJ2-5, the V gene TRBV7-9, with TRBD1 matching over 10 bases. The CDR3 is made up of 15 amino acids. The germline gives CDR1 SEHNR, CDR2 FQNEAQ (reference sequence). V was clipped by 5 bases and J by 3 bases; unmatched bases: 6. In DNA form, the CDR3 reads TGTGCCAGCAGCCAAACCGGACAGGGGGAAGAGACCCAGTACTTC. It translates to CASSQTGQGEETQYF.

V gene TRBV27 combines with J gene TRBJ2-7; 7 bases are shared with TRBD2. This CDR3 region has 12 residues. Trimming at V came to 7 bases and at J to 0 bases, leaving 0 bases not matched to a gene. The germline V gene has CDR1 MNHEY and CDR2 SMNVEV (reference sequence). The CDR3 reads CASTGGSYEQYF. The CDR3 coding sequence is TGTGCCAGCACGGGGGGCTCCTACGAGCAGTACTTC.

The chain couples TRBV12-3 or TRBV12-4 to TRBJ1-3; D not resolved. The germline V and J ends were trimmed by 3 bases and 4 bases, with 7 bases remaining between them. The CDR3 sequence is 13 residues long. The CDR3: CASSFRPGNTIYF. In DNA, the CDR3 is TGTGCCAGCAGTTTCAGGCCCGGAAACACCATATATTTT.

V is TRBV7-8 and J is TRBJ2-7; 7 bases map to TRBD1. The length of the CDR3 is 15 residues. The V and J ends lost 5 bases and 0 bases, in that order; junction bases with no gene match: 7. Germline lookup yields CDR1 SGHVS and CDR2 FQNEAQ. Here the CDR3 reads CASSATGDASYEQYF. CDR3 in DNA: TGTGCCAGCAGCGCAACAGGGGACGCCTCCTACGAGCAGTACTTC. Supplemented by reference TRBV7-8 and TRBJ2-7, the full variable domain reads GAGVSQSPRYKVAKRGQDVALRCDPISGHVSLFWYQQALGQGPEFLTYFQNEAQLDKSGLPSDRFFAERPEGSVSTLKIQRTQQEDSAVYLCASSATGDASYEQYFGPGTRLTVT.

In its sample, this clone was seen a few times. The chain recombines TRBV2 with TRBJ1-5; D is unclear. Germline V gene sequence: CDR1 SNHLY, CDR2 FYNNEI. V was clipped by 8 bases and J by 0 bases, with 8 bases between them. CDR3 size: 13 residues. CDR3: CASHRSSNQPQHF. As DNA, the CDR3 is TGTGCCAGCCACCGGAGTAGCAATCAGCCCCAGCATTTT.

The chain links TRBV7-2 to TRBJ2-2; no reliable D call. Deletions cut 1 base from V and 2 bases from J, with 5 bases between. This CDR3 is 14 amino acids long. Germline V gene lookup returns CDR1 SGHTA and CDR2 FQGNSA. CDR3 region: CASSLDSNTGELFF. The CDR3 nucleotides read TGTGCCAGCAGCTTAGATTCAAACACCGGGGAGCTGTTTTTT.

This clone occurred once. The chain carries TRBV18 and TRBJ2-4; D call uncertain. The V gene's germline CDR1 is KGHSH and CDR2 LQKENI. The V and J ends lost 3 bases and 6 bases respectively, with 12 bases between them. The CDR3 has 14 amino acids. The CDR3 loop is CASSPPEVPNIQYF. CDR3 DNA: TGTGCCAGCTCACCCCCCGAGGTCCCAAACATTCAGTACTTC.